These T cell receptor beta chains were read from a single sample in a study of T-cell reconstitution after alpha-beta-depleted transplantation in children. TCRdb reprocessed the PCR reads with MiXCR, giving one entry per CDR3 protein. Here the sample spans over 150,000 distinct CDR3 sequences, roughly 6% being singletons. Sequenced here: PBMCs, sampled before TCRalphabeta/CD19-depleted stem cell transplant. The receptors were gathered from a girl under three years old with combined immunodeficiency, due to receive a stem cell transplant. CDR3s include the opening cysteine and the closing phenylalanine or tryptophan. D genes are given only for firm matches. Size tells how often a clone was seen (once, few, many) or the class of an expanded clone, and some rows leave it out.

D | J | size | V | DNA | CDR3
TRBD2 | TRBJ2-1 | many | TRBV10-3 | TGTGCCATCAGTGAGGGACTAGCGGGAGTAGGTCAGTACAATGAGCAGTTCTTC | CAISEGLAGVGQYNEQFF
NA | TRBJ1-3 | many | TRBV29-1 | TGCAGCGTTGCAGGGCAGTCTGGAAACACCATATATTTT | CSVAGQSGNTIYF
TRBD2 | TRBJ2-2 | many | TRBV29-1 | TGCAGCGTTGAGGCAGCGGGGCAAGGCACCGGGGAGCTGTTTTTT | CSVEAAGQGTGELFF
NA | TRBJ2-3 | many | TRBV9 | TGTGCCAGCAGCGTAGCGGCAGATACGCAGTATTTT | CASSVAADTQYF
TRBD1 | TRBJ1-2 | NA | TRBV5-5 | TGTGCCAGCAGCTTGGCCCCGGGACAGGGCTATGGCTACACCTTC | CASSLAPGQGYGYTF
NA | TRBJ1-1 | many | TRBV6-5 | TGTGCCAGCAGTTACACACGATTGAACACTGAAGCTTTCTTT | CASSYTRLNTEAFF
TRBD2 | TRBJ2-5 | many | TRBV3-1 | TGTGCCAGCAGCCAACCTCCCTTACGGGGGGGCCGAGAGACCCAGTACTTC | CASSQPPLRGGRETQYF
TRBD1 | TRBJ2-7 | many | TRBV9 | TGTGCCAGCAGCGCAACAGGGGGCTCGAACGAGCAGTACTTC | CASSATGGSNEQYF
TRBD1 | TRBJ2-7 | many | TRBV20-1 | TGCAGTGCTCGTACCCCGGGACAGGGGGCGAGGGAGCAGTACTTC | CSARTPGQGAREQYF
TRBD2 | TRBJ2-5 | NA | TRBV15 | TGTGCCACCAGCAGAGGTGGGGCGGGAGGGCAGGAGACCCAGTACTTC | CATSRGGAGGQETQYF
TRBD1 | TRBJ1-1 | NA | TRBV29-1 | TGCAGCGTTGACGACAGGGGTGTCCCTGAAGCTTTCTTT | CSVDDRGVPEAFF
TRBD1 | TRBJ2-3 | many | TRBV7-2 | TGTGCCAGCAGCTTTTCTAGGACAGGGGGGGCAGATACGCAGTATTTT | CASSFSRTGGADTQYF
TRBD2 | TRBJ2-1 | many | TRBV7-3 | TGTGCCAGCAGCCCCCAGCGGGGAGCTTACAATGAGCAGTTCTTC | CASSPQRGAYNEQFF
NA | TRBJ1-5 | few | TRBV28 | TGTGCCAGCCAATTGGAAGGGATGGGCAATCAGCCCCAGCATTTT | CASQLEGMGNQPQHF
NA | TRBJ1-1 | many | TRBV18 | TGTGCCAGCTCACGAGCAGGGGTCACTGAAGCTTTCTTT | CASSRAGVTEAFF
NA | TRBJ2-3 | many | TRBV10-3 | TGTGCCATCAGAAGGGACACGGTTGATACGCAGTATTTT | CAIRRDTVDTQYF
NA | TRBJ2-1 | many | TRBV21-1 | TGTGCCAGCAGCAAAGCGAGGACTAGCGGGCGTTTAAATGAGCAGTTCTTC | CASSKARTSGRLNEQFF
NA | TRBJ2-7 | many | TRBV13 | TGTGCCAGCAGCTTGGTCCTCTCCTACGAGCAGTACTTC | CASSLVLSYEQYF
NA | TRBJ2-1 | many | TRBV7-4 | TGTGCCAGCAGCTCTTCGCATCGACGGGGCTTTTGCAATGAGCAGTTCTTC | CASSSSHRRGFCNEQFF
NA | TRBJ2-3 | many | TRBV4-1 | TGCGCCAGCAGCCAAGATTATGCGCCTGCGGGGATTTCAGATACGCAGTATTTT | CASSQDYAPAGISDTQYF
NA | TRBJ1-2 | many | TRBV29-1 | TGCAGCGTTGAATCTAACTATGGCTACACCTTC | CSVESNYGYTF
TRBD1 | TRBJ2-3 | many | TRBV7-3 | TGTGCCAGCAGCTTACAGGGGGACACAGATACGCAGTATTTT | CASSLQGDTDTQYF
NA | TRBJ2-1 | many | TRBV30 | TGTGCCTGGAGTGTACTCGGAGAGCAGTTCTTC | CAWSVLGEQFF
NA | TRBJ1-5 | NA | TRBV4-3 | TGCGCCAGCAGCCAAGGATTATTAAAGGGGTGGAATCAGCCCCAGCATTTT | CASSQGLLKGWNQPQHF
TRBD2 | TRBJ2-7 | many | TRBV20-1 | TGCAGTGCTTTAGGACTAGCGGGAGCAGCCTACGAGCAGTACTTC | CSALGLAGAAYEQYF
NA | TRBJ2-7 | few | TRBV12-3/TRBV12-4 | TGTGCCAGCAGTGAAGTTAGGGCCGAGCAGTACTTC | CASSEVRAEQYF
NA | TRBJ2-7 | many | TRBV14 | TGTGCCAGCAGCCAGGATGACATCTTCTACGAGCAGTACTTC | CASSQDDIFYEQYF
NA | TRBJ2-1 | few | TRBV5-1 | TGCGCCAGCACCGAAGGGGCAGGGGCCTACAATGAGCAGTTCTTC | CASTEGAGAYNEQFF
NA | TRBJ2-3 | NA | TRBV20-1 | TGCAGAAATACAGATACGCAGTATTTT | CRNTDTQYF
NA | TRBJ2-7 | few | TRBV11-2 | TGTGCCAGCAGCTTGCTATTTGTAAGGGGGGGCTACGAGCAGTACTTC | CASSLLFVRGGYEQYF
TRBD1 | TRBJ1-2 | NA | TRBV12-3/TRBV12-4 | TGTGCCAGCAGTTCACGGACAGGGGGCAACTATGGCTACACCTTC | CASSSRTGGNYGYTF
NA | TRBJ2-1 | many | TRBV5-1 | TGCGCCAGCAGCTTTTCCGCAACCTACAATGAGCAGTTCTTC | CASSFSATYNEQFF
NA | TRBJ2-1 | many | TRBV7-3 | TGTGCCAGCAGCTTAATAGGGGGGACTTTTGCCCCTAGCTCCTACAATGAGCAGTTCTTC | CASSLIGGTFAPSSYNEQFF
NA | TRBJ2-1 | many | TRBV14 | TGTGCCAGCAGCCAAGGTGAAGCTAGCGCTAGCTCCTACAATGAGCAGTTCTTC | CASSQGEASASSYNEQFF
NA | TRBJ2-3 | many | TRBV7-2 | TGTGCCAGCAGCATGGGTGGTAAAACAGATACGCAGTATTTT | CASSMGGKTDTQYF
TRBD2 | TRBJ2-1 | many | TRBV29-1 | TGCAGCCTACCGGGACTAGCCGGTGAGCAGTTCTTC | CSLPGLAGEQFF
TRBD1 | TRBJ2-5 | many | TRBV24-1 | TGTGCCACCAGTGATAGGACAGGCCCGTACCAAGAGACCCAGTACTTC | CATSDRTGPYQETQYF
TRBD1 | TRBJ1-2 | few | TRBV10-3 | TGTGCCATCAGTGAGTCGATGACAGGGGGTGGCTACACCTTC | CAISESMTGGGYTF
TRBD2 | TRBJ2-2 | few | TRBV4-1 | TGCGCCAGCAGCCCCGAGGGACTAGCAAACACCGGGGAGCTGTTTTTT | CASSPEGLANTGELFF
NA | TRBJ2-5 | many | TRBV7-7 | TGTGCCAGCAGCTTAGATGGCGGGGTGGGGGAGACCCAGTACTTC | CASSLDGGVGETQYF
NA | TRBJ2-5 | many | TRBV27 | TGTGCCAGCAGCCTAGTCCATCAAGAGACCCAGTACTTC | CASSLVHQETQYF
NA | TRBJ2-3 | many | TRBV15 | TGTGCCACCAGCAGAGATAAAGGCGGAGTTAGCACAGATACGCAGTATTTT | CATSRDKGGVSTDTQYF
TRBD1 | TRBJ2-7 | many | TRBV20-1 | TGCAGTGCTCACGGGACAGGGGTATCCTACGAGCAGTACTTC | CSAHGTGVSYEQYF
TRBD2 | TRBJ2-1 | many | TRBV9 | TGTGCCAGCAGCCCCCGGACTAGCGGGGGATCCTACAATGAGCAGTTCTTC | CASSPRTSGGSYNEQFF
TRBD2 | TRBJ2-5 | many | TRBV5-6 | TGTGCCAGCAGCTTTCACGGGCGGGAGCGAGAAGAGACCCAGTACTTC | CASSFHGREREETQYF
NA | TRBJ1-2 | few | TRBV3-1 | TGTGCCAGCAGCCAAACCAACTGGGGCGAGAACACCTTC | CASSQTNWGENTF
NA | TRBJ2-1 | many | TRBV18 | TGTGCCAGCTCACCCGATGAGGCGGGATACAATGAGCAGTTCTTC | CASSPDEAGYNEQFF
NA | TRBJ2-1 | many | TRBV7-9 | TGTGCCAGCAGTCTTGGTTGGGTCCGAGAAGAAGATGAGCAGTTCTTC | CASSLGWVREEDEQFF
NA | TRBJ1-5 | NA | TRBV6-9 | TGTGCCAGCAGTCTCGCGGGGCCCAACCATAGCAATCAGCCCCAGCATTTT | CASSLAGPNHSNQPQHF
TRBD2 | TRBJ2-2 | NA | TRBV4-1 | TGCGCCAGCAGCCAGATTGGGGCGGGGGGGCCGAACACCGGGGAGCTGTTTTTT | CASSQIGAGGPNTGELFF
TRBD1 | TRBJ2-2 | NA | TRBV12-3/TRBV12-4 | TGTGCCAGCAGTTTCTACGGTTCCTGGGACAGTATTTTTTTTCGCGGGGAGCTGTTTTTT | CASSFYGSWDSIFFRGELFF
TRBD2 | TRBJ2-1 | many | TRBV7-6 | TGTGCCAGCAGCCCGACTAGCGGGGGGGGTAATGAGCAGTTCTTC | CASSPTSGGGNEQFF
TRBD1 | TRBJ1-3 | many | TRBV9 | TGTGCCAGCAGCGCGGGACAGGCGAGCTCTGGAAACACCATATATTTT | CASSAGQASSGNTIYF
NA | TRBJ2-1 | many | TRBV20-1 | TGCAGTGCTCTAGTCTGGGTGGAAACTATGTCCCCTGAGCAGTTCTTC | CSALVWVETMSPEQFF
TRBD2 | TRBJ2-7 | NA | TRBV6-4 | TGTGCCAGCAGTCCAGCGACTAGCGCCACCTACGAGCAGTACTTC | CASSPATSATYEQYF
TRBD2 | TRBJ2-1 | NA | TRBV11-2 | TGTGCCAGCAGCTCGCCGTTCCCGGGACTAGCGGGGGGGCGTGCCTACAATGAGCAGTTCTTC | CASSSPFPGLAGGRAYNEQFF
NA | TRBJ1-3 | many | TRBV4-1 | TGCGCCAGCAGCCAAGTGGGAGCTTTCCCCTCTGGAAACACCATATATTTT | CASSQVGAFPSGNTIYF
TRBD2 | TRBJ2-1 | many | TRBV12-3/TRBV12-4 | TGTGCCAGCAGTTTAGATGGACTAGCTAATCTATTTAATGAGCAGTTCTTC | CASSLDGLANLFNEQFF